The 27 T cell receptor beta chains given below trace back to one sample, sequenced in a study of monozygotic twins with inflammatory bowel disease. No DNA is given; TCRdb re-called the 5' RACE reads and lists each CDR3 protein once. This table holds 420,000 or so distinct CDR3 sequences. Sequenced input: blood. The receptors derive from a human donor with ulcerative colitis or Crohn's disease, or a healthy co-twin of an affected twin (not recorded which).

CDR3: CASSLALGQPGGLGYEQYF. The V call is TRBV7-2, the J call TRBJ2-7; without DNA, the TCRdb call of TRBD1 cannot be checked. CDR1 SGHTA and CDR2 FQGNSA come from the germline V gene. The CDR3 has 19 residues.

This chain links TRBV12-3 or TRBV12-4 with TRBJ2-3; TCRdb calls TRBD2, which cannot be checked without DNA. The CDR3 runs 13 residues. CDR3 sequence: CASAGGSGGAQYF.

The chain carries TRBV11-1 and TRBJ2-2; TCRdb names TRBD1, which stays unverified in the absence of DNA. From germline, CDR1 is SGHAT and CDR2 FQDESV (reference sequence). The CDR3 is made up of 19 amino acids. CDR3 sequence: CASSQPGTPQLRNTGELFF.

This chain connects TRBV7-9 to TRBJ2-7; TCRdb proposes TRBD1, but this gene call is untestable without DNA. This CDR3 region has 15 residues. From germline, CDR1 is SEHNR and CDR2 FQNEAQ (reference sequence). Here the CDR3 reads CASSRSRDRAYEQYF.

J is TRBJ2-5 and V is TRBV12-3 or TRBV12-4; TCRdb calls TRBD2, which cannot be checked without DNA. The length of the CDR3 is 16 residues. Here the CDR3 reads CASSLGGGAPQETQYF.

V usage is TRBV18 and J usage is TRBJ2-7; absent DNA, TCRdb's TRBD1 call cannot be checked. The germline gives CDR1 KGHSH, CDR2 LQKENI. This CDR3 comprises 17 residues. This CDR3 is CASSPLNSGQTLSEQYF. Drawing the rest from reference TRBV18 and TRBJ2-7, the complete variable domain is NAGVMQNPRHLVRRRGQEARLRCSPMKGHSHVYWYRQLPEEGLKFMVYLQKENIIDESGMPKERFSAEFPKEGPSILRIQQVVRGDSAAYFCASSPLNSGQTLSEQYFGPGTRLTVT.

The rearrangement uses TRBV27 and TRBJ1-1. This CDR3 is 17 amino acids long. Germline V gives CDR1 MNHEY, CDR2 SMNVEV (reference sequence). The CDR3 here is CASKPKARGTLNTEAFF.

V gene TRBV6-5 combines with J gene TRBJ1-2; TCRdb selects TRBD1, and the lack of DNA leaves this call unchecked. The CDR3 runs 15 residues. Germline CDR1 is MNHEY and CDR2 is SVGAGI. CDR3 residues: CASSYFTGHNYGYTF.

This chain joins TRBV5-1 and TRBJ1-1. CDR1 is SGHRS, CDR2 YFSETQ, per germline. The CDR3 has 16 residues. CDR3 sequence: CASSFDGNGMNTEAFF.

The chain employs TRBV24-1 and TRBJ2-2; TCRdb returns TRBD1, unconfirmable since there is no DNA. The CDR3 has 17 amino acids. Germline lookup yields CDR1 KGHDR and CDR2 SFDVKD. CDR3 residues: CATSDLLRPGQSGELFF.

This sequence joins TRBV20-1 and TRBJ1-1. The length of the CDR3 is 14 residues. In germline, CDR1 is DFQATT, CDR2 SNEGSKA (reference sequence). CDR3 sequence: CSARRDSGNTEAFF.

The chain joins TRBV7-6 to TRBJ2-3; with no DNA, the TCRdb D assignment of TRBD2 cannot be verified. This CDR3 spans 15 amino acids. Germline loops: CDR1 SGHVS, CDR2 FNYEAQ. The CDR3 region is CASSQRGGRTDTQYF.

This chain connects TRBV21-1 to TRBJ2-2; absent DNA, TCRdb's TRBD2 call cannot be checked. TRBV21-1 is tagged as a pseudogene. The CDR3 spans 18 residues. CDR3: CASSRGLAGGVIAGELFF.

The CDR3 sequence: CASSRGEQGDAFF. J is TRBJ1-1 and V is TRBV2; TCRdb's assignment of TRBD1 cannot be checked, as there is no DNA. The CDR3 consists of 13 residues. The V gene's germline CDR1 is SNHLY and CDR2 FYNNEI.

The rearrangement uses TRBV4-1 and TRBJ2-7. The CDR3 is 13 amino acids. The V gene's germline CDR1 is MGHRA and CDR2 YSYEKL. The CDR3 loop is CASSLSDSYEQYF.

CDR3 sequence: CASRELAGGRETQYF. This chain uses TRBV6-1 with TRBJ2-5; TCRdb gives TRBD2 as the D gene, but with no DNA this cannot be confirmed. Germline-derived CDR1 and CDR2 are MNHNS and SASEGT. The CDR3 extends over 15 amino acids.

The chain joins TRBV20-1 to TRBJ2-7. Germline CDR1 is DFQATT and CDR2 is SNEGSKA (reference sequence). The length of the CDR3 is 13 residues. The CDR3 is CSARGRYSYEQYF.

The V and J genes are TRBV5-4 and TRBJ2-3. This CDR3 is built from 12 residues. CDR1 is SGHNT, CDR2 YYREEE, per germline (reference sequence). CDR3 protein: CASSSHTDTQYF.

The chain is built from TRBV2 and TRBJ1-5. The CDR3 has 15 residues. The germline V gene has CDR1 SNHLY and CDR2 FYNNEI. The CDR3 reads CASSEATGRNQPQHF.

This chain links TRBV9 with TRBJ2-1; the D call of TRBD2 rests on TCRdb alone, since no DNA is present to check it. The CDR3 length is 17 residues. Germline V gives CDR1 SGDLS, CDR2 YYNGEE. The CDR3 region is CASSPSGGTSAYNEQFF.

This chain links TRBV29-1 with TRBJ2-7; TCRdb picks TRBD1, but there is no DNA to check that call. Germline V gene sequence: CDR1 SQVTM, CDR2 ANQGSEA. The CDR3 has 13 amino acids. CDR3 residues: CSVVQDRGREQYF.

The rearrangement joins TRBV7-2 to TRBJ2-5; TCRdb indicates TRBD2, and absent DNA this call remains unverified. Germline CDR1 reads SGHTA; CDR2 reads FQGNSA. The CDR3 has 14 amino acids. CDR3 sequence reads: CASSPYGARETQYF.

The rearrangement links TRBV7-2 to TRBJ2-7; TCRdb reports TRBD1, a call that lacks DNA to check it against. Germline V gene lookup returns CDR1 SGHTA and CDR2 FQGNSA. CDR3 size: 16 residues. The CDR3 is CASSRLGVGQTYEQYF.

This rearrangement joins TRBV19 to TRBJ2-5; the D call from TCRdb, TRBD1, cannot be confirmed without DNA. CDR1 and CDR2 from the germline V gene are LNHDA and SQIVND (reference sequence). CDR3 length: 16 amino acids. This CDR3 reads CASSVSGTAYQETQYF.

CDR3 in amino acids: CASSNRGWAGEQYF. This chain connects TRBV7-2 to TRBJ2-7; the TRBD1 assignment by TCRdb is unverifiable without DNA. Germline V gene sequence: CDR1 SGHTA, CDR2 FQGNSA. This CDR3 comprises 14 residues.

The CDR3 region is CAWSVVDFYEQYF. V gene TRBV30 combines with J gene TRBJ2-7. CDR3 length: 13 amino acids. The germline V gene has CDR1 GTSNPN and CDR2 SVGIG (reference sequence).

CDR3: CASSERTDGGNTIYF. J is TRBJ1-3 and V is TRBV12-3 or TRBV12-4. The CDR3 totals 15 residues.